This TCR beta chain was recovered during a study of beta chain features in type 1 diabetes. The investigators reverse transcribed all of the isolated RNA, so they sequenced expressed TCRB transcripts. Clones were read by immunoSEQ multiplex PCR, and TCRdb kept only the in-frame ones, dropping some. The profile covers a few hundred thousand clones, with around 25% appearing a single time and around 0.011% taken by the ten largest. This clone was picked up a small number of times. Its antigen is currently unknown. Study-wide findings and caveats: Type 1 diabetes patients had TCRB CDR3s that were shorter (moderately but significantly so) in all four CD4+ subsets.

The CDR3 consists of 15 residues. Germline CDR1 MNHEY, CDR2 SMNVEV (reference sequence). Trimming cost V 6 bases and J 2 bases, with 11 bases left between them. This receptor was obtained from a woman aged 30 to 39 with type 1 diabetes. The chain employs TRBV27 and TRBJ2-6; D possibly corresponds to TRBD2 (6 bases). The sequenced sample consisted of naive CD4+ T cells from blood. CDR3 bases: TGTGCCAGCAGGGGGGAGGTTCCTGGGGCCAACGTCCTGACTTTC. Translation: CASRGEVPGANVLTF.